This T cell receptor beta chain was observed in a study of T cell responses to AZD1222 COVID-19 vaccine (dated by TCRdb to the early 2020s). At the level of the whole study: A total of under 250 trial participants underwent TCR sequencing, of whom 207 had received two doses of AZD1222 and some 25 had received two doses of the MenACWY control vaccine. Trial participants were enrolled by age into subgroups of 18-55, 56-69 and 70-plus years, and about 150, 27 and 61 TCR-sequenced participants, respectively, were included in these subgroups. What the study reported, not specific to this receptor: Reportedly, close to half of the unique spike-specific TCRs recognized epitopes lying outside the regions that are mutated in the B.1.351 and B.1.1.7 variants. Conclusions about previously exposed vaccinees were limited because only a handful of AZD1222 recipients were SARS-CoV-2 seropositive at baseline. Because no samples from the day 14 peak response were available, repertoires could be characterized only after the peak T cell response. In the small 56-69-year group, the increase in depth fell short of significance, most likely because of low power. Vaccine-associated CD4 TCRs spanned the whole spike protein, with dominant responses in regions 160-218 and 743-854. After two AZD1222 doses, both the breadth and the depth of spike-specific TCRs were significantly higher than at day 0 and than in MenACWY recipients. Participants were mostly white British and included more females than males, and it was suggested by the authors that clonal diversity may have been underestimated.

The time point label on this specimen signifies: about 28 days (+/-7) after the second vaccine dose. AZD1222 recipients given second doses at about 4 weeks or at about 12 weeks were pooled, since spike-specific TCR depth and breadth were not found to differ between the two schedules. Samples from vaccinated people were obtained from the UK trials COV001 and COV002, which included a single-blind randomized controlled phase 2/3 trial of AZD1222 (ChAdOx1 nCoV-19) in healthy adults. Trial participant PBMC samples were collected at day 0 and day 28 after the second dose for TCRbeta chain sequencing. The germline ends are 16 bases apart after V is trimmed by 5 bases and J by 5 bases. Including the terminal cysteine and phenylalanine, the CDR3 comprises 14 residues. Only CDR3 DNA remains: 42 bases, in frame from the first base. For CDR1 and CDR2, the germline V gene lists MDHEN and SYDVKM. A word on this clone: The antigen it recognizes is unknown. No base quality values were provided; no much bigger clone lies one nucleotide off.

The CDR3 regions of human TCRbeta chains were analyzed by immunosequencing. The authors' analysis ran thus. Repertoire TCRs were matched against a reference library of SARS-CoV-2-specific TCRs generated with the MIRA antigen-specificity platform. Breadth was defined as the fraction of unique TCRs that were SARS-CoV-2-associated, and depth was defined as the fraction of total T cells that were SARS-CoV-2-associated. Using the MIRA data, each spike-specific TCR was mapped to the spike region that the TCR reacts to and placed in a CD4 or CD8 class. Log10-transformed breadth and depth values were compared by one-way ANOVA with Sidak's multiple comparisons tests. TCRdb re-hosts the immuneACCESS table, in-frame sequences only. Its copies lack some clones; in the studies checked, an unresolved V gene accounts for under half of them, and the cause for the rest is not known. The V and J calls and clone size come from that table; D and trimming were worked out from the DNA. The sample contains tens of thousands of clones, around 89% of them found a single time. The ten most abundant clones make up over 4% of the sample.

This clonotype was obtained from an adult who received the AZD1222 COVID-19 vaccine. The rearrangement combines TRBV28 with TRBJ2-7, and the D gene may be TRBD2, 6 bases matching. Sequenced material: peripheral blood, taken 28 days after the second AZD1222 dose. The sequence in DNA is TGTGCCAGCAGTGCGGAGGGTTTCATGGACGAGCAGTACTTC. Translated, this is CASSAEGFMDEQYF.